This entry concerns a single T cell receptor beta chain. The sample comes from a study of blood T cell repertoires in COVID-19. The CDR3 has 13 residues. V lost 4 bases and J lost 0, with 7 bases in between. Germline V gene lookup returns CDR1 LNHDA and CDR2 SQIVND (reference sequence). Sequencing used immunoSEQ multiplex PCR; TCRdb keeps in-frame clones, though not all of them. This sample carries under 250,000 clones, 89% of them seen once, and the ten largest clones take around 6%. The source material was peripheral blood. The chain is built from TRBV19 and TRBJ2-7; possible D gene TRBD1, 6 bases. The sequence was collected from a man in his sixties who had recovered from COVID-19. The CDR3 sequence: CASSTGHSYEQYF. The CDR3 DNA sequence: TGTGCCAGTAGTACGGGACACTCCTACGAGCAGTACTTC. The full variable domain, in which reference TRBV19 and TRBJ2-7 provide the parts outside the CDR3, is DGGITQSPKYLFRKEGQNVTLSCEQNLNHDAMYWYRQDPGQGLRLIYYSQIVNDFQKGDIAEGYSVSREKKESFPLTVTSAQKNPTAFYLCASSTGHSYEQYFGPGTRLTVT.